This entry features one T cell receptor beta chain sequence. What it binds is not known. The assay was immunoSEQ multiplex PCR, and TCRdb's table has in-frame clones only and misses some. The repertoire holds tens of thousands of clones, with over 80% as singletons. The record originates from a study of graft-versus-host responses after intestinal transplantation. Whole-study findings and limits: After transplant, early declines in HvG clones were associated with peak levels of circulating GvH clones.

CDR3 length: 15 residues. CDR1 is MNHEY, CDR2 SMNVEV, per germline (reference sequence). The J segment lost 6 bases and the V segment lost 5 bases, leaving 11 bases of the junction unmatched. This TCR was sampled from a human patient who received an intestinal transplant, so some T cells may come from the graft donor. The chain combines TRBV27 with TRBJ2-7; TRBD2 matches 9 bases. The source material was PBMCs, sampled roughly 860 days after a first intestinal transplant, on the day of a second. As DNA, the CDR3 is TGTGCCAGCAGTCCCCCCCAGCGGGAGGAGGGCGAGCAGTACTTC. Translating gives CASSPPQREEGEQYF.